This TCR beta chain was sequenced during a study of blood T cell repertoires in COVID-19. Study details: Sites across the United States, Italy and Spain contributed samples from acute and convalescent COVID-19. Nucleic acid was either cDNA or gDNA, and it came from T cells, B-cell-depleted T cells, or PBMCs.

The V and J ends lost 4 bases and 0 bases respectively, with 13 bases between them. CDR1 SGHAT and CDR2 FQDESV come from the germline V gene (reference sequence). The CDR3 runs to 15 residues. This clone appeared once. Here immunoSEQ multiplex PCR was the method, and the copy in TCRdb shows in-frame clones only, minus some. The data show 150,000 to 200,000 clones, with over 75% seen just once and approximately 11% held by the top ten. This chain joins TRBV11-1 and TRBJ2-7, with D unclear. The sequence derives from a man aged 50 to 60 who had recovered from COVID-19. The sample was PBMCs or T cells enriched from blood (not recorded which). The CDR3 DNA reads TGTGCCAGCAGCTCCACTTTAAAAAGCTCCTACGAGCAGTACTTC. This gives the protein CASSSTLKSSYEQYF.